The rows below give T cell receptor beta chains drawn from one sample of a study of blood T cell repertoires in COVID-19. Clones were read by immunoSEQ multiplex PCR, and TCRdb kept only the in-frame ones, dropping some. The profile shows under 500,000 clones, 75% to 90% of them singletons. What was sequenced was PBMCs or T cells enriched from blood (not recorded which). The source of these receptors is a man aged 30-40 years who had recovered from COVID-19. CDR3s include the opening cysteine and the closing phenylalanine or tryptophan. The order of the fields is CDR3 DNA, CDR3 protein, CDR3 length, clone size, V gene, J gene, D gene. A D gene is named only where the DNA matches it firmly. Size is omitted from some rows. Given values are once, few, many or a class for expanded clones.

cdr3_nt: TGTGCCAGCAGCGCCCTACAGGGGGGAACCTACAATGAGCAGTTCTTC
cdr3_aa: CASSALQGGTYNEQFF
cdr3_length: 16
clone_size: once
v_call: TRBV28
j_call: TRBJ2-1
d_call: TRBD1

cdr3_nt: TGTGCCAGCAGGGCGGGTGAGACCCAGTACTTC
cdr3_aa: CASRAGETQYF
cdr3_length: 11
clone_size: -
v_call: TRBV11-1
j_call: TRBJ2-5
d_call: -

cdr3_nt: TGTGCCAGCAGTGCCCGCCGGGGGTACCAGTATTTT
cdr3_aa: CASSARRGYQYF
cdr3_length: 12
clone_size: -
v_call: TRBV28
j_call: TRBJ2-3
d_call: -

cdr3_nt: TGTGCCAGCAGCCGTCTAGGGGGCTTGGACACTGAAGCTTTCTTT
cdr3_aa: CASSRLGGLDTEAFF
cdr3_length: 15
clone_size: -
v_call: TRBV13
j_call: TRBJ1-1
d_call: TRBD1

cdr3_nt: TGTGCCAGCAGAACAACTAGCGGGAGGGCCTACGAGCAGTACTTC
cdr3_aa: CASRTTSGRAYEQYF
cdr3_length: 15
clone_size: -
v_call: TRBV28
j_call: TRBJ2-7
d_call: TRBD2

cdr3_nt: TGTGCCTGGAGAGGACTAGTCGGCAATGAGCAGTTCTTC
cdr3_aa: CAWRGLVGNEQFF
cdr3_length: 13
clone_size: -
v_call: TRBV30
j_call: TRBJ2-1
d_call: TRBD2

cdr3_nt: TGTGCCAGCAGCCAAGTGGTAGGGGCACAAGAGACCCAGTACTTC
cdr3_aa: CASSQVVGAQETQYF
cdr3_length: 15
clone_size: -
v_call: TRBV3-1/TRBV3-2
j_call: TRBJ2-5
d_call: -

cdr3_nt: TGTGCCATCAGTGACAGGGGTCTCTGGCCCCAGCATTTT
cdr3_aa: CAISDRGLWPQHF
cdr3_length: 13
clone_size: -
v_call: TRBV10-3
j_call: TRBJ1-5
d_call: -

cdr3_nt: TGTGCCAGCAGCTTAGGGAGGGGTCGAGGGTCCTACGAGCAGTACTTC
cdr3_aa: CASSLGRGRGSYEQYF
cdr3_length: 16
clone_size: -
v_call: TRBV7-9
j_call: TRBJ2-7
d_call: -

cdr3_nt: TGCGCCAGCAGCGGGGGGGCGATTGTTAGCGGGATGGATGAGCAGTTCTTC
cdr3_aa: CASSGGAIVSGMDEQFF
cdr3_length: 17
clone_size: -
v_call: TRBV5-1
j_call: TRBJ2-1
d_call: TRBD2

cdr3_nt: TGTGCCAGCAGTTTACTGTCCAGAGAAAAACTGTTTTTT
cdr3_aa: CASSLLSREKLFF
cdr3_length: 13
clone_size: -
v_call: TRBV27
j_call: TRBJ1-4
d_call: -

cdr3_nt: TGTGCCAGCAGTCAAACTAGCGGGAACTACAATGAGCAGTTCTTC
cdr3_aa: CASSQTSGNYNEQFF
cdr3_length: 15
clone_size: -
v_call: TRBV28
j_call: TRBJ2-1
d_call: TRBD2

cdr3_nt: TGTGCCACCGGTCCGGGACAGGGGGCCTACGAGCAGTACTTC
cdr3_aa: CATGPGQGAYEQYF
cdr3_length: 14
clone_size: -
v_call: TRBV15
j_call: TRBJ2-7
d_call: TRBD1

cdr3_nt: TGTGCCTGGAGTGATGGCAGGGGCCACGAGCAGTACTTC
cdr3_aa: CAWSDGRGHEQYF
cdr3_length: 13
clone_size: -
v_call: TRBV30
j_call: TRBJ2-7
d_call: -

cdr3_nt: TGCAGCGTTGAAGAGGGACAGGGATGGGGTGAAGCTTTCTTT
cdr3_aa: CSVEEGQGWGEAFF
cdr3_length: 14
clone_size: once
v_call: TRBV29-1
j_call: TRBJ1-1
d_call: TRBD1

cdr3_nt: TGTGCCAGCAGCAGGACAGGGAGCGAGCAGTACTTC
cdr3_aa: CASSRTGSEQYF
cdr3_length: 12
clone_size: -
v_call: TRBV6-5
j_call: TRBJ2-7
d_call: TRBD1

cdr3_nt: TGTGCCAGCAGCGCGACCGGGACAGTGACCTACGAGCAGTACTTC
cdr3_aa: CASSATGTVTYEQYF
cdr3_length: 15
clone_size: -
v_call: TRBV21-1
j_call: TRBJ2-7
d_call: -

cdr3_nt: TGTGCCAGCAGTGACTTCGACAGGGCTGGGGCCAACGTCCTGACTTTC
cdr3_aa: CASSDFDRAGANVLTF
cdr3_length: 16
clone_size: -
v_call: TRBV6-4
j_call: TRBJ2-6
d_call: TRBD1

cdr3_nt: TGTGCCAGCAGTTACTCGATAATCAGCGAGCAGTACTTC
cdr3_aa: CASSYSIISEQYF
cdr3_length: 13
clone_size: -
v_call: TRBV6-5
j_call: TRBJ2-7
d_call: -

cdr3_nt: TGTGCCAGCAGTGAAGCGGGGACAGGGCCTTATGGCTACACCTTC
cdr3_aa: CASSEAGTGPYGYTF
cdr3_length: 15
clone_size: -
v_call: TRBV2
j_call: TRBJ1-2
d_call: TRBD1

cdr3_nt: TGTGCCAGCAGCCAGATAGCGGGAGGGCCTGCAGAAGAGACCCAGTACTTC
cdr3_aa: CASSQIAGGPAEETQYF
cdr3_length: 17
clone_size: -
v_call: TRBV14
j_call: TRBJ2-5
d_call: TRBD2

cdr3_nt: TGTGCCTGGAGTGTATCCAGGGTAAATGAGCAGTTCTTC
cdr3_aa: CAWSVSRVNEQFF
cdr3_length: 13
clone_size: -
v_call: TRBV30
j_call: TRBJ2-1
d_call: -